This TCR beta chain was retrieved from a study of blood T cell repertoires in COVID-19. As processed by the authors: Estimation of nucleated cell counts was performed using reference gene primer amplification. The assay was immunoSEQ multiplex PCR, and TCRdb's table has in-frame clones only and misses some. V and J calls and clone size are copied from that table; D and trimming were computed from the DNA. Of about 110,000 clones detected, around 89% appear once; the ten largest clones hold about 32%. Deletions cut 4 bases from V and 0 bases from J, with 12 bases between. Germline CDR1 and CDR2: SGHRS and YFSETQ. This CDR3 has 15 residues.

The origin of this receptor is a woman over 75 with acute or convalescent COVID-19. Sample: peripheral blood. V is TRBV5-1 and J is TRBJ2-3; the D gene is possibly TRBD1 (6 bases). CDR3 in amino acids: CASSVQGGSTDTQYF. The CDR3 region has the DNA TGCGCCAGCAGCGTACAGGGCGGAAGCACAGATACGCAGTATTTT.